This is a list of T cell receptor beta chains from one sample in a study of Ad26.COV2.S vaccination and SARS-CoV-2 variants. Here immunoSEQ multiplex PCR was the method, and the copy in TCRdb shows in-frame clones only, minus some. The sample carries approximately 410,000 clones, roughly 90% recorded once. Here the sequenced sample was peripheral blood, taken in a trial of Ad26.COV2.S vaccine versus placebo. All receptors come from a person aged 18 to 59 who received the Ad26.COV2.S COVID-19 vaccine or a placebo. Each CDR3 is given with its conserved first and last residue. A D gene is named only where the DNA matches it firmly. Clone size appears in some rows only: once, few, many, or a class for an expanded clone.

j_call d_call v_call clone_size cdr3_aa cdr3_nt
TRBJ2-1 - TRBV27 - CASSLGQLNEQFF TGTGCCAGCAGTTTAGGACAGCTAAATGAGCAGTTCTTC
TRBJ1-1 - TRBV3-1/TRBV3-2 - CASSQGWNTEAFF TGTGCCAGCAGCCAAGGATGGAACACTGAAGCTTTCTTT
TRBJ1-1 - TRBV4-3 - CASSQSTRTEAFF TGCGCCAGCAGCCAATCGACCAGGACTGAAGCTTTCTTT
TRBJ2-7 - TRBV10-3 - CAISANRDFPYEQYF TGTGCCATCAGTGCTAACCGGGACTTCCCCTACGAGCAGTACTTC
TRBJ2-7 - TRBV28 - CASSLGYGEQYF TGTGCCAGCAGTCTAGGGTACGGCGAGCAGTACTTC
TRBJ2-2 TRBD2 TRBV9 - CASSGGTSGITYTGELFF TGTGCCAGCAGCGGCGGGACTAGCGGCATAACTTACACCGGGGAGCTGTTTTTT
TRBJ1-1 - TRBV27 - CASSLTRVTEAFF TGTGCCAGCAGTTTAACCAGGGTCACTGAAGCTTTCTTT
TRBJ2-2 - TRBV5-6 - CASSLGGAPTGELFF TGTGCCAGCAGCTTGGGAGGGGCGCCAACCGGGGAGCTGTTTTTT
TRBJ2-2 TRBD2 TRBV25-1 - CASSDERGANTGELFF TGTGCCAGCAGTGATGAGCGGGGGGCGAACACCGGGGAGCTGTTTTTT
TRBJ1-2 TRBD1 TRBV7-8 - CASSGQTGVDLTF TGTGCCAGCAGCGGGCAGACAGGGGTGGATCTCACCTTC
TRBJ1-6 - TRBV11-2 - CASSQTQNSPLHF TGTGCCAGCAGCCAAACGCAAAATTCACCCCTCCACTTT
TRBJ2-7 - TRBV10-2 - CASSEDSAYEQYF TGCGCCAGCAGTGAGGACAGTGCCTACGAGCAGTACTTC
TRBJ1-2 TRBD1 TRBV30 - CAWSADRTGLSLSGYTF TGTGCCTGGAGTGCTGACCGGACAGGACTCTCTTTATCTGGCTACACCTTC
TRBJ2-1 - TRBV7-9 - CASSPDKQFF TGTGCCAGCAGCCCGGACAAGCAGTTCTTC
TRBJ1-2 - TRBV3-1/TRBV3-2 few CASSPRGGTSYGYTF TGTGCCAGCAGCCCTAGAGGCGGGACAAGTTATGGCTACACCTTC
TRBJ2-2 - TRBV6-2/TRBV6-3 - CASSYVGVIGELFF TGTGCCAGCAGTTACGTAGGGGTCATTGGGGAGCTGTTTTTT
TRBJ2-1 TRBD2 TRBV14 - CASSRAGVRYNEQFF TGTGCCAGCAGCAGAGCGGGGGTTCGTTACAATGAGCAGTTCTTC
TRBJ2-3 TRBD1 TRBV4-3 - CASSQDRSIGTGNSDTQYF TGCGCCAGCAGCCAAGATCGCAGTATCGGGACAGGGAATTCAGATACGCAGTATTTT
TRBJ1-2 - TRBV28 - CASRPGTEEGQNYGYTF TGTGCCAGCAGACCGGGGACCGAGGAGGGCCAAAACTATGGCTACACCTTC
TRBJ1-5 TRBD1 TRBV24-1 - CATSDHFDRAPQPQHF TGTGCCACCAGTGACCATTTCGACAGGGCCCCTCAGCCCCAGCATTTT
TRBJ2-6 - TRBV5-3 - CARSLRLIGGANVLTF TGTGCCAGAAGCTTGAGGCTTATCGGGGGGGCCAACGTCCTGACTTTC
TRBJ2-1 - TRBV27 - CASSLPGGAYNEQFF TGTGCCAGCAGTTTGCCGGGGGGCGCCTACAATGAGCAGTTCTTC
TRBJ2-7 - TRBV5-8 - CASTLGGRRNSYEQYF TGTGCCAGCACCCTTGGGGGGAGGCGAAACTCCTACGAGCAGTACTTC
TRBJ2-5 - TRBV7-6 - CASSSSQGPLTQYF TGTGCCAGCAGCTCTAGCCAGGGGCCCTTGACCCAGTACTTC
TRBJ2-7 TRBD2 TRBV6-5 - CASSYSRSGGFYEQYF TGTGCCAGCAGTTACTCGAGAAGCGGGGGATTCTACGAGCAGTACTTC
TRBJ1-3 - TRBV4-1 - CASSQDRTVGNTIYF TGCGCCAGCAGCCAAGATCGGACAGTTGGAAACACCATATATTTT
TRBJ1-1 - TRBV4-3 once CASSQDRARFVDTEAFF TGCGCCAGCAGCCAAGATAGGGCCAGGTTTGTAGACACTGAAGCTTTCTTT
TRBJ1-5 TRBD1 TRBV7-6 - CASSVGTGGAGYNQPQHF TGTGCCAGCAGCGTCGGGACAGGGGGCGCGGGGTACAATCAGCCCCAGCATTTT
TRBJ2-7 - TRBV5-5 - CASSQRYEQYF TGTGCCAGCAGCCAGAGGTACGAGCAGTACTTC
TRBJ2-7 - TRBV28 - CASSFRGADFGEQYF TGTGCCAGCAGTTTCCGGGGGGCAGATTTTGGGGAGCAGTACTTC
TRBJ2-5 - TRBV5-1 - CASSFQGAQETQYF TGCGCCAGCAGCTTTCAGGGTGCACAAGAGACCCAGTACTTC
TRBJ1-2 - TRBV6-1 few CASSDAGSYGYTF TGTGCCAGCAGTGATGCTGGGTCCTATGGCTACACCTTC